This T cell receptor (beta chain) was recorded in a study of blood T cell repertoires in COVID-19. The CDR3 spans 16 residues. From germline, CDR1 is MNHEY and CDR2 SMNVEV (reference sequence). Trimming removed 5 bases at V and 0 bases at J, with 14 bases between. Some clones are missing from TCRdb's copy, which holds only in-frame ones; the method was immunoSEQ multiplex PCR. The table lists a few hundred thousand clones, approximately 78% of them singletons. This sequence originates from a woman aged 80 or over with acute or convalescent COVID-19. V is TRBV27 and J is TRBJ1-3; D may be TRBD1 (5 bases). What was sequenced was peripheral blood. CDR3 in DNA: TGTGCCAGCAGTGCTACGACAGCTCCCTCTGGAAACACCATATATTTT. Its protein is CASSATTAPSGNTIYF.